The present T cell receptor (beta chain) was sequenced within a study of long-term antiretroviral therapy in people with HIV (dated 2022 in TCRdb). As for the study more broadly: Collection of the earliest samples took place about a decade ahead of the 2015 WHO recommendation for immediate ART, at a time when ART was typically delayed until CD4 counts fell. This retrospective serial study examined whether starting ART and sustained HIV suppression were associated with changes in the composition and diversity of the TRB repertoire in peripheral blood. From 30 to 35 adults with confirmed HIV infection, the cohort provided approximately 190 cryopreserved PBMC samples, gathered serially across a mean of about six years (range 1-12). Eleven of the 30 participants with HIV were female. No cross-contamination during QIAcube processing turned up in test extractions that ran a monoclonal T-cell line alongside 25 to 35 polyclonal samples.

This clone has a handful of counts. No antigen is known for it. One base away there is no much larger clone; base qualities are not given. Points the paper makes about the study in general: Starting ART was linked to a significant rise in TRB diversity, yet even after long-term ART the diversity remained significantly lower than in transplant donor controls. The samples were dated from the mid-2000s to the late 2010s, and the ART regimens that were used may be less effective than current ART regimens. Narrower CDR3 length ranges were observed in HIV repertoires than in controls, and an antigen-experienced repertoire with only a slight naive shift after ART was suggested by the network structure. Owing to limited PBMC availability, only the TCR beta chain was sequenced, without alpha chain pairing. At every time point, the repertoire was dominated by expanded TRB clones first identified before ART initiation, although this dominance fluctuated and, in many PLHIV, declined after ART. Because cell numbers in pre-ART samples were limited, unsorted PBMC were profiled instead of sorted CD4+ and CD8+ T cells. Inferences about post-ART repertoire changes were limited because no data were available on ART adherence, viral resistance or therapy changes.

The immunoSEQ hsTCRB v3.0 assay was used at survey level resolution to sequence the TRB variable region. The target sequencing depth for TRB was about 40,000-55,000 T-cell genomes per sample. Pooled TRB libraries were sequenced on an Illumina MiSeq with a v3 150-cycle kit. Per the authors' processing: Repertoire analysis was run in R within a reproducible Nextflow workflow that covered QC, data transformation and analysis. Custom analyses were implemented in LymphoSeq2, an R package for AIRR-Seq data exploration. A few samples that produced fewer than 5000 total TRB sequences were removed, so fewer than 200 HIV repertoires were analyzed. Among the 200 or so HIV repertoires that were kept, roughly 58 were collected before ART initiation and over 120 were collected after ART initiation. Repertoires were downsampled to 5000 TRB nucleotide sequences, with summary statistics averaged over 100 downsampling iterations. Only TRB sequences with CDR3 regions of at least seven amino acids were retained for analysis. Diversity was assessed using a clonality score derived from Shannon entropy and using the Gini coefficient. Repertoire networks linked the top 5000 CDR3 amino acid sequences whenever two sequences differed by an edit distance of one. Antigen specificity groups and MHC restriction were predicted for TRB CDR3 amino acid sequences with GLIPH2. To flag known CMV, EBV, HIV or tissue antigen associations, CDR3 amino acid sequences were matched against VDJdb and McPAS-TCR. Pre-ART, post-ART and control groups were compared with Wilcoxon signed-rank tests and Holm-Bonferroni correction. Held by TCRdb, this immuneACCESS table contains in-frame sequences only and omits some clones. Under half of the omission traces to an unresolved V gene where checked; the cause of the rest is unknown. Clone size and V and J calls were adopted from that table, with D and trimming inferred from the DNA. The sample table records 25,000 to 35,000 clones; 82% of these occur just once. Of the sample, roughly 15% falls within the top ten clones.

To be included, a participant needed at least one PBMC sample from before ART initiation plus at least two post-ART samples. All participants with HIV were treated in the United States of America. Before DNA extraction, cryopreserved samples containing roughly 1-10 million PBMC were thawed and washed. At the time of the earliest PBMC sample, participants with HIV were aged between roughly 23 and 60 years. Per participant, PBMC samples came from 1-4 timepoints prior to ART initiation and 2-8 timepoints following ART initiation, for a median of 7 samples. For every participant, serial HIV viral load, CD4+ T-cell count, ART history and demographic data were obtained. Genomic DNA was extracted from unsorted PBMC with a Qiagen kit on a QIAcube, with processing performed in batches of 12 samples. The germline V gene supplies CDR1 SGHRS and CDR2 YFSETQ. The CDR3, cysteine through phenylalanine, is 13 amino acids long. The CDR3 DNA has 39 bases and is translated from base 1. V sheds 0 bases and J sheds 6 bases, leaving 10 bases between their ends.

The V and J segments used are TRBV5-1 and TRBJ2-7, with no D gene named confidently. The origin of this receptor is a man aged 45 to 65 with HIV. Sequences were derived from unsorted PBMCs, sampled 2.9 years after starting antiretroviral therapy. CDR3 loop: CASSLALVSEQYF. The sequenced DNA is TGCGCCAGCAGCTTGGCCCTGGTCTCCGAGCAGTACTTC.